This TCR beta chain originates from a study of T cell clonotyping in hematopoietic cell transplantation (dated by TCRdb to the early 2020s). A note on the overall study: A total of under 150 blood samples were gathered in the study from a few dozen consecutive transplant recipients along with their related donors. Recruitment of patients ran from 2015 to early 2017, and follow-up continued until late 2020 or until death. Overall results and qualifications from the work: Donor and pretransplant recipient Inverse Simpson Index values predicted broader posttransplant TCR repertoire diversity. The sample size was limited, and because cells were not sorted, the contributions of CD4 and CD8 repertoires could not be separated. A decrease in recipient TCR diversity was observed after transplant, and a progressive increase in pathologically expanded clonotypes was seen from day 30 to day 180. Overlap with donor repertoires was found for only a small fraction of recipient repertoires, with over 95% found to appear de novo at the given depth.

The immunoSEQ assay, a bias-controlled multiplex PCR using V- and J-specific primers, was used to amplify TCR beta CDR3 regions from genomic DNA. In a second PCR step, the CDR3 amplicons were tagged with a proprietary barcode plus Illumina adapter sequences. An Illumina MiSeq instrument was used for sequencing of the CDR3 libraries. In the paper's pipeline: Export and quality control were handled in immunoSEQ Analyzer 3.0, while downstream analyses relied on R Bioconductor and Immunarch. Only productive rearrangements in the normalized downsampled data set went into calculating the repertoire metrics. In the normalized cohort, clonotypes with more than 5 templates were defined as pathologically expanded. The Inverse Simpson Index was used to measure repertoire diversity. The non-normalized data set was used for CMV-specificity analyses so that all clonotypes could be captured. The table was pulled from immuneACCESS by TCRdb, which kept in-frame rearrangements only. Such tables lose some clones; where checked, under half of the loss comes from unresolved V genes, and the rest has no known cause. That table supplies the V and J calls and clone size; D and trimming were determined from the DNA. A total of some 4,000 clones appear in this sample, around 19% of them only once. The ten largest clones add up to 15% to 20% of the sample.

A few counts support this clone. Its antigen remains unidentified. Per-base quality was not reported, and no clone a single base away is much larger than it. The germline V gene specifies MDHEN as CDR1 and SYDVKM as CDR2. The CDR3 starts with the cysteine, ends with the phenylalanine, and has 12 residues. Only the CDR3 portion is preserved as DNA: 36 bases, with reading frame beginning at the first base. V was cut back by 5 bases and J by 6 bases, leaving a gap of 11 bases between them. What this sample's time point label stands for: 30 days after allo-HCT. Blood from recipients was drawn about 28 days before transplant and again at days 30, 100 and 180 after transplant. Nuclei Lysis Solution was used to extract genomic DNA from fresh or cryopreserved unfractionated peripheral blood mononuclear cells.

This chain joins TRBV28 to TRBJ2-7; TRBD1 is possibly the D segment (6 matching bases). The clonotype was recovered from a male patient aged 50 or older who had an allogeneic stem cell transplant from a related donor, so the T cells may come from the graft donor. Some clones in this sample may be carry-over from other donors' samples. Here the sequenced sample was peripheral blood mononuclear cells, taken 30 days after allogeneic stem cell transplant. The CDR3 loop reads CASSPGQFEQYF. The nucleotide sequence is TGTGCCAGCAGTCCCGGACAGTTCGAGCAGTACTTC.